This entry lists 21 T cell receptor beta chains sequenced from one sample in a study of cytomegalovirus exposure and HLA in healthy donors. The PCR employed 60 Vbeta primers together with 13 Jbeta primers. The table came from immunoSEQ multiplex PCR; TCRdb's copy has only in-frame clones and leaves some out. The sample contains tens of thousands of clones, less than 80% of which appear only once. The sample consisted of PBMCs. The receptors shown here come from a woman in her thirties or forties in good health and CMV-seronegative.

The chain links TRBV11-2 to TRBJ1-1; D is undetermined. Trimming pared 2 bases from V and 6 bases from J, leaving 4 bases between. The CDR3 spans 11 residues. The germline CDR1 and CDR2 sequences are SGHAT and FQNNGV. The CDR3 loop reads CASSLFSEAFF. Written as DNA, the CDR3 is TGTGCCAGCAGCTTATTCTCTGAAGCTTTCTTT.

The chain couples TRBV9 to TRBJ1-1; no clear D. The CDR3 spans 14 residues. Trimming pared 0 bases from V and 1 base from J, leaving 7 bases between. Looked up from germline, CDR1 is SGDLS and CDR2 is YYNGEE. The CDR3 nucleotides are TGTGCCAGCAGCGTAGGGCTAGGGAACACTGAAGCTTTCTTT. Its translation is CASSVGLGNTEAFF.

The chain joins TRBV7-9 to TRBJ2-5, with D tentatively TRBD2 (5 bases). The ends were cut back, 0 bases at V and 5 bases at J, with 13 bases in the middle. The CDR3 runs to 15 residues. Germline assignment: CDR1 SEHNR and CDR2 FQNEAQ (reference sequence). CDR3 nucleotide sequence: TGTGCCAGCAGCTTAGCGGGAGCTTTATTTGAGACCCAGTACTTC. Its protein product is CASSLAGALFETQYF.

The chain joins TRBV28 to TRBJ2-1; TRBD2 aligns across 10 bases. The trim removed 5 bases at V and 3 bases at J, leaving 4 bases unmatched. CDR3 size: 15 residues. Germline V gene lookup returns CDR1 MDHEN and CDR2 SYDVKM. The CDR3 DNA is TGTGCCAGCAGTCCTAGCGGGAGCGGCTACAATGAGCAGTTCTTC. Translation gives CASSPSGSGYNEQFF.

This rearrangement joins TRBV6-4 to TRBJ2-3; tentatively, D is TRBD1 (6 bases). From germline, CDR1 is MRHNA and CDR2 SNTAGT. The CDR3 totals 13 residues. V was shortened by 2 bases and J by 10 bases, with 13 bases between the two germline ends. CDR3: CASSDRGIGPQYF. The CDR3 DNA is TGTGCCAGCAGTGACAGGGGGATCGGACCGCAGTATTTT.

This clone was observed a handful of times. CDR3 region: CASSSTVDEQYF. CDR3 sequence (DNA): TGCGCCAGCAGCTCTACAGTTGACGAGCAGTACTTC. The chain joins TRBV5-1 to TRBJ2-7; D call uncertain. Between the trimmed V and J ends, which lost 3 bases and 5 bases, there was a span of 9 bases. Germline assignment: CDR1 SGHRS and CDR2 YFSETQ. This CDR3 has 12 residues.

With regard to this clone: One end of the junction is discordant with germline, which a read error may explain. This chain links TRBV27 with TRBJ1-2; a weak D match, TRBD1 (6 bases). CDR3 length equals 16 residues. CDR1 and CDR2 (germline): MNHEY, SMNVEV (reference sequence). This CDR3 reads CASSSHWAGATPLLNF. In DNA form, the CDR3 reads TGTGCCAGCAGTTCTCACTGGGCGGGGGCTACCCCCTTGTTGAACTTC.

This clone was seen more than once but under ten times. The V gene is TRBV29-1, the J gene TRBJ2-5, with TRBD1 identical over 9 bases. The J call may be incorrect, as the DNA end agrees better with TRBJ2-7. This CDR3 is 15 amino acids long. The germline V gene encodes CDR1 SQVTM and CDR2 ANQGSEA. The CDR3 reads CSAQTGGARTGEQYF. CDR3 nucleotide sequence: TGCAGCGCCCAAACAGGGGGCGCGCGGACCGGCGAGCAGTACTTC.

The chain links TRBV30 to TRBJ2-7, with D maybe TRBD2 (5 bases). Trimming cost V 2 bases and J 0 bases, with 17 bases left between them. Germline-derived CDR1 and CDR2 are GTSNPN and SVGIG (reference sequence). The CDR3 is 16 residues long. The CDR3 reads CAWSLSRTLISYEQYF. As DNA, the CDR3 is TGTGCCTGGAGTCTATCGCGGACTTTAATCTCCTACGAGCAGTACTTC.

The chain uses TRBV28 and TRBJ1-2; D unresolved. V was clipped by 5 bases and J by 8 bases, with 18 bases between them. The CDR3 loop spans 14 amino acids. Germline assignment: CDR1 MDHEN and CDR2 SYDVKM. The DNA of the CDR3 is TGTGCCAGCAGTCCCACTCGGGGAGTGGGCGGCTACACCTTC. Translation: CASSPTRGVGGYTF.

The chain links TRBV6-1 to TRBJ2-1; 12 bases are a match to TRBD2. CDR3 length: 17 residues. The germline gives CDR1 MNHNS, CDR2 SASEGT. Germline trimming cut 0 bases from V and 6 bases from J; bases unmatched to any gene: 6. The CDR3 DNA follows: TGTGCCAGCAGTGAAGCGACTAGCGGGAGAGGGGGCAATGAGCAGTTCTTC. Translating gives CASSEATSGRGGNEQFF.

The chain combines TRBV30 with TRBJ1-5; D is undetermined. CDR3 length: 15 amino acids. Germline CDR1 and CDR2: GTSNPN and SVGIG (reference sequence). Between the trimmed V and J ends, which lost 0 bases and 0 bases, there was a span of 9 bases. CDR3 coding DNA: TGTGCCTGGAGTGTCGCGGGATATAGCAATCAGCCCCAGCATTTT. This codes for CAWSVAGYSNQPQHF.

This chain links TRBV9 with TRBJ2-3, with a possible D match to TRBD2 (5 bases). The CDR3 loop spans 15 amino acids. Germline V lookup: CDR1 SGDLS, CDR2 YYNGEE. V was shortened by 1 base and J by 2 bases, with 11 bases between the two germline ends. CDR3: CASSVIATNTDTQYF. CDR3 sequence (DNA): TGTGCCAGCAGCGTAATAGCGACTAACACAGATACGCAGTATTTT.

CDR3 region: CASSESYGKVVRDYGYTF. CDR3 coding DNA: TGTGCCAGCAGTGAAAGTTATGGAAAAGTGGTCAGGGACTATGGCTACACCTTC. The chain has TRBV6-1 and TRBJ1-2, with D maybe TRBD1 (5 bases). Between the trimmed V and J ends, which lost 2 bases and 3 bases, there was a span of 22 bases. The length of the CDR3 is 18 residues. Germline CDR1 MNHNS, CDR2 SASEGT.

This chain connects TRBV5-1 to TRBJ1-3; 8 bases are shared with TRBD1. This CDR3 contains 14 residues. The ends lost 4 bases at V and 2 bases at J; junction bases unmatched: 2. Germline CDR1 SGHRS, CDR2 YFSETQ. CDR3 nucleotides: TGCGCCAGCAGCCAACAGGGGGCTGGAAACACCATATATTTT. Its protein product is CASSQQGAGNTIYF.

This chain uses TRBV23-1 with TRBJ2-3, with 10 nucleotides matching TRBD1. TRBV23-1 is given ORF status, its function remaining uncertain. CDR3 length: 16 residues. With V trimmed by 3 bases and J by 4 bases, 7 bases remained unmatched. This chain's CDR3 is CASSQRQGAISDTQYF. As DNA, the CDR3 is TGCGCCAGCAGTCAGAGACAGGGGGCGATCTCAGATACGCAGTATTTT.

In nucleotides, the CDR3 is TGCGCCAGCAGCTTGCTCGATGAGCAGTTCTTC. It yields the protein CASSLLDEQFF. This sequence joins TRBV5-1 and TRBJ2-1; D is ambiguous. Per germline, CDR1 SGHRS and CDR2 YFSETQ. The V end was cut by 1 base, the J end by 8 bases, with 4 bases between. This CDR3 comprises 11 residues. The complete variable domain, with remaining parts taken from reference TRBV5-1 and TRBJ2-1, reads KAGVTQTPRYLIKTRGQQVTLSCSPISGHRSVSWYQQTPGQGLQFLFEYFSETQRNKGNFPGRFSGRQFSNSRSEMNVSTLELGDSALYLCASSLLDEQFFGPGTRLTVL.

This clone occurred a few times. This chain connects TRBV5-1 to TRBJ1-1, with D hard to call. Looked up from germline, CDR1 is SGHRS and CDR2 is YFSETQ. The CDR3 is made up of 14 amino acids. The germline V and J ends were trimmed by 0 bases and 3 bases, with 9 bases remaining between them. As DNA, the CDR3 is TGCGCCAGCAGCTTGGCGGGAGAATACACTGAAGCTTTCTTT. As protein: CASSLAGEYTEAFF.

The rearrangement uses TRBV7-2 and TRBJ2-2; 11 bases are shared with TRBD2. There are 15 residues in the CDR3. The V and J ends lost 4 bases and 6 bases, in that order; junction bases with no gene match: 4. Germline V gene lookup returns CDR1 SGHTA and CDR2 FQGNSA. The CDR3 sequence is CASSSTSGKAGELFF. In DNA, the CDR3 is TGTGCCAGCAGCTCGACTAGCGGGAAGGCCGGGGAGCTGTTTTTT.

This clone occurred a few times. V and J are TRBV28 and TRBJ1-5; 8 positions agree with TRBD1. Germline V gene sequence: CDR1 MDHEN, CDR2 SYDVKM. Trimming at V came to 1 base and at J to 3 bases, leaving 14 bases not matched to a gene. The CDR3 length is 19 residues. This chain's CDR3 is CASSLSQGARSLFNQPQHF. CDR3 bases: TGTGCCAGCAGTTTATCTCAGGGGGCGCGGAGTCTTTTCAATCAGCCCCAGCATTTT.

The chain is built from TRBV6-5 and TRBJ1-1, with D possibly matching TRBD1 (6 bases). Trimming took off 5 bases at V and 5 bases at J, with 12 bases between the two ends. CDR1 is MNHEY and CDR2 is SVGAGI in the germline V gene. This CDR3 region has 13 residues. CDR3 sequence: CASSPRGLTEAFF. In nucleotides, the CDR3 is TGTGCCAGCAGTCCGAGGGGGTTGACTGAAGCTTTCTTT.